Shown below are 30 T cell receptor beta chains from a single sample sequenced in a study of shared clonotypes between healthy human individuals. Sequencing was performed with immunoSEQ multiplex PCR; in TCRdb, only in-frame clones are kept and a portion is missing. The sample holds some 1 million clones, about three quarters seen once. The specimen was memory CD4+ T cells sorted from blood. The sample's subset: CD45RA-negative fraction. The receptors derive from a man between 18 and 35 years old in good health.

The sample holds many counts of this clone. V usage is TRBV18 and J usage is TRBJ2-5, with D perhaps matching TRBD1 (5 bases). CDR1 and CDR2 from the germline V gene are KGHSH and LQKENI. The CDR3 has 14 residues. Trimming took off 4 bases at V and 5 bases at J, with 14 bases between the two ends. CDR3 sequence reads: CASSRQLSRETQYF. The CDR3 coding sequence is TGTGCCAGCTCACGACAGCTTTCAAGGGAGACCCAGTACTTC.

As for this clone: Different DNA sequences within this sample yield the same CDR3. V gene TRBV5-1 combines with J gene TRBJ2-5; maybe TRBD1 (6 bases). The germline V gene encodes CDR1 SGHRS and CDR2 YFSETQ. This CDR3 region has 14 residues. V lost 5 bases, J lost 2 bases, and 13 bases lay in between. CDR3 in amino acids: CASSSGQPQETQYF. The CDR3 nucleotides read TGCGCCAGCAGTTCTGGACAGCCTCAAGAGACCCAGTACTTC.

The J gene is TRBJ1-2, the V gene TRBV30; 9 positions match TRBD1. Germline assignment: CDR1 GTSNPN and CDR2 SVGIG (reference sequence). The CDR3 is 16 amino acids. J lost 4 bases, V lost 5 bases, and 14 bases had no gene match. The CDR3 region is CAWALRDRESSYGYTF. CDR3 DNA: TGTGCCTGGGCCCTCCGGGACAGGGAAAGCAGCTATGGCTACACCTTC.

The chain is built from TRBV28 and TRBJ2-1, with 8 bases aligning to TRBD2. After removal of 6 bases from V and 2 bases from J, the junction contained 3 bases not matched to a gene. This CDR3 has 14 residues. Germline loops: CDR1 MDHEN, CDR2 SYDVKM. This CDR3 is CASSGGAAYNEQFF. DNA for the CDR3: TGTGCCAGCAGCGGGGGGGCGGCCTACAATGAGCAGTTCTTC.

In this sample, this clone turned up once. The rearrangement joins TRBV2 to TRBJ1-6; the D gene is possibly TRBD1 (5 bases). The length of the CDR3 is 15 residues. V was clipped by 3 bases and J by 7 bases, with 13 bases between them. Looked up from germline, CDR1 is SNHLY and CDR2 is FYNNEI. For the CDR3, the DNA is TGTGCCAGCAGTGATGGGGGGGGTTGGAATTCACCCCTCCACTTT. Residues: CASSDGGGWNSPLHF. Complete variable domain (other parts from reference TRBV2 and TRBJ1-6): EPEVTQTPSHQVTQMGQEVILRCVPISNHLYFYWYRQILGQKVEFLVSFYNNEISEKSEIFDDQFSVERPDGSNFTLKIRSTKLEDSAMYFCASSDGGGWNSPLHFGNGTRLTVT.

The chain carries TRBV28 and TRBJ1-5; D unclear. This CDR3 has 15 residues. CDR1 is MDHEN, CDR2 SYDVKM, per germline. V gave up 7 bases and J gave up 0 bases, with 13 bases separating them. The DNA of the CDR3 is TGTGCCAGCATCTTATGGGCCGGTAGCAATCAGCCCCAGCATTTT. Its protein product is CASILWAGSNQPQHF.

The V gene is TRBV5-1, the J gene TRBJ2-4; TRBD1 might be the D (5 bases). There are 13 residues in the CDR3. Germline loops: CDR1 SGHRS, CDR2 YFSETQ. The germline V and J ends were trimmed by 4 bases and 2 bases, with 7 bases remaining between them. DNA for the CDR3: TGCGCCAGCAGCCCGGACACCAAAAACATTCAGTACTTC. It translates to CASSPDTKNIQYF.

This clone was picked up a small number of times. V and J are TRBV5-4 and TRBJ2-7, with 9 bases fitting TRBD1. CDR1 is SGHNT, CDR2 YYREEE, per germline (reference sequence). The CDR3 runs to 15 residues. J gave up 6 bases and V 4 bases, and 11 bases lay outside the gene matches. This CDR3 reads CASSAPGQGGLEQYF. The CDR3 nucleotides read TGTGCCAGCAGCGCACCGGGACAGGGAGGGCTCGAGCAGTACTTC. Full variable domain (rest looked up from reference TRBV5-4 and TRBJ2-7): ETGVTQSPTHLIKTRGQQVTLRCSSQSGHNTVSWYQQALGQGPQFIFQYYREEENGRGNFPPRFSGLQFPNYSSELNVNALELDDSALYLCASSAPGQGGLEQYFGPGTRLTVT.

The chain has TRBV6-5 and TRBJ1-2; 7 bases line up with TRBD1. V trimming: 2 bases; J trimming: 1 base; junction bases outside the gene matches: 4. The germline V gene encodes CDR1 MNHEY and CDR2 SVGAGI. The CDR3 covers 15 residues. CDR3 sequence: CASSYDDRDNYGYTF. The CDR3 bases are TGTGCCAGCAGTTACGACGACAGGGATAACTATGGCTACACCTTC.

The gene calls are TRBV18 and TRBJ2-7; D is perhaps TRBD2 (6 bases). V was shortened by 3 bases and J by 2 bases, with 14 bases between the two germline ends. CDR1 and CDR2 from the germline V gene are KGHSH and LQKENI. The CDR3 runs to 15 residues. The CDR3, as DNA: TGTGCCAGCTCACCCGAGGCTAGCGCAGCCTACGAGCAGTACTTC. It codes for CASSPEASAAYEQYF.

This sequence joins TRBV5-4 and TRBJ2-1, with D tentatively TRBD2 (5 bases). With 1 base removed from V and 5 bases from J, the gap between germline ends came to 16 bases. Germline V gene sequence: CDR1 SGHNT, CDR2 YYREEE (reference sequence). There are 16 residues in the CDR3. The CDR3 loop reads CASSLRGQSIDNEQFF. CDR3 DNA sequence: TGTGCCAGCAGCTTGCGGGGTCAATCAATTGACAATGAGCAGTTCTTC. Together with reference TRBV5-4 and TRBJ2-1, the CDR3 gives the full variable domain: ETGVTQSPTHLIKTRGQQVTLRCSSQSGHNTVSWYQQALGQGPQFIFQYYREEENGRGNFPPRFSGLQFPNYSSELNVNALELDDSALYLCASSLRGQSIDNEQFFGPGTRLTVL.

The chain uses TRBV6-6 and TRBJ1-2; no firm D call. The CDR3 runs to 13 residues. Trimming stripped 2 bases from V and 7 bases from J, with 11 bases between. Germline loops: CDR1 MNHNY, CDR2 SVGAGI (reference sequence). The CDR3 here is CASSYDKSSGYTF. DNA for the CDR3: TGTGCCAGCAGTTACGACAAGAGCTCTGGCTACACCTTC.

V usage is TRBV20-1 and J usage is TRBJ1-2; D not resolved. Germline CDR1 reads DFQATT; CDR2 reads SNEGSKA (reference sequence). The CDR3 extends over 11 amino acids. The V and J ends lost 4 bases and 4 bases respectively, with 7 bases between them. CDR3 DNA: TGCAGTGCTAAATCGGTCTATGGCTACACCTTC. Protein product: CSAKSVYGYTF.

The chain joins TRBV7-2 to TRBJ1-6; tentatively, D is TRBD1 (6 bases). V lost 5 bases, J lost 4 bases, and 12 bases lay in between. CDR3 length equals 15 residues. Per germline, CDR1 SGHTA and CDR2 FQGNSA. DNA of the CDR3: TGTGCCAGCAGCATCCCCAGGGGTTATAATTCACCCCTCCACTTT. Amino acids: CASSIPRGYNSPLHF.

V is TRBV5-4 and J is TRBJ1-6; D remains ambiguous. The V end was cut by 4 bases, the J end by 1 base, with 12 bases between. CDR1 and CDR2 (germline): SGHNT, YYREEE (reference sequence). The CDR3 is 16 residues long. The CDR3 here is CASSPYPGSYNSPLHF. CDR3 coding DNA: TGTGCCAGCAGCCCATATCCGGGGTCCTATAATTCACCCCTCCACTTT.

The chain has TRBV5-1 and TRBJ1-4; 7 bases line up with TRBD1. Trimming cost V 4 bases and J 0 bases; bases outside gene matches: 21. The germline gives CDR1 SGHRS, CDR2 YFSETQ. The CDR3 length is 21 residues. The DNA for the CDR3 is TGCGCCAGCAGCCACCTGGTCGACAGGGCCCAGCTGATTGCAACTAATGAAAAACTGTTTTTT. Encoded protein: CASSHLVDRAQLIATNEKLFF.

The chain combines TRBV30 with TRBJ2-7, with a tentative D call TRBD1 (5 bases). From germline, CDR1 is GTSNPN and CDR2 SVGIG (reference sequence). This CDR3 has 13 residues. Trimming took 5 bases from V and 4 from J, leaving 15 bases between them. The CDR3 DNA sequence: TGTGCCTGGTGCCAACGCTCAGGGTACGAGCAGTACTTC. This translates into CAWCQRSGYEQYF.

This clone was recorded once. The chain combines TRBV27 with TRBJ1-6; 11 nucleotides align to TRBD1. This CDR3 has 17 amino acids. The J segment lost 3 bases and the V segment lost 5 bases, leaving 6 bases of the junction unmatched. CDR1 and CDR2 (germline): MNHEY, SMNVEV (reference sequence). In DNA form, the CDR3 reads TGTGCCAGCAGTGTACGGACAGGGGGCGTCTATAATTCACCCCTCCACTTT. Its translation is CASSVRTGGVYNSPLHF.

The V and J genes are TRBV11-3 and TRBJ2-5, with 9 bases identical to TRBD2. V shed 1 base, J shed 1 base, and the junction held 10 bases outside the gene matches. The length of the CDR3 is 18 residues. Germline CDR1 is SGHNT and CDR2 is YENEEA. The CDR3 coding sequence is TGTGCCAGCAGCTTAGGGGCGAAGAGCGGGGGGCCCCAAGAGACCCAGTACTTC. This codes for CASSLGAKSGGPQETQYF.

The chain links TRBV5-6 to TRBJ1-2; D gene uncertain. Per germline, CDR1 SGHDT and CDR2 YYEEEE. Trimming took 6 bases from V and 2 from J, leaving 8 bases between them. The CDR3 extends over 12 amino acids. The CDR3 bases are TGTGCCAGCAACCAACCGAACTATGGCTACACCTTC. This encodes CASNQPNYGYTF.

The chain joins TRBV28 to TRBJ2-1, with 7 positions matching TRBD2. The V gene end was trimmed by 7 bases and the J gene end by 0 bases; junction bases not matched to a gene: 9. This CDR3 region has 16 residues. Per germline, CDR1 MDHEN and CDR2 SYDVKM. The CDR3 nucleotides are TGTGCCAGCAATGGGAGGGACGCAAGCTCCTACAATGAGCAGTTCTTC. Translation: CASNGRDASSYNEQFF. The full variable domain, in which reference TRBV28 and TRBJ2-1 provide the parts outside the CDR3, is DVKVTQSSRYLVKRTGEKVFLECVQDMDHENMFWYRQDPGLGLRLIYFSYDVKMKEKGDIPEGYSVSREKKERFSLILESASTNQTSMYLCASNGRDASSYNEQFFGPGTRLTVL.

This clone was counted a single time. The chain couples TRBV27 to TRBJ2-5, with D perhaps matching TRBD2 (5 bases). The V gene lost 3 bases and the J gene lost 5 bases, with 16 bases spanning the gap. This CDR3 region has 15 residues. Germline assignment: CDR1 MNHEY and CDR2 SMNVEV (reference sequence). The CDR3 here is CASSFSLGRGETQYF. CDR3 bases: TGTGCCAGCAGTTTTTCACTAGGACGAGGGGAGACCCAGTACTTC.

The CDR3 DNA reads as TGTGCCAGCAGTTACTACAGGGGGGCCTCCGGGGAGCTGTTTTTT. This gives the protein CASSYYRGASGELFF. This chain uses TRBV28 with TRBJ2-2, with 8 bases aligning to TRBD1. V gave up 4 bases and J gave up 6 bases; unmatched junction bases: 7. CDR1 and CDR2 from the germline V gene are MDHEN and SYDVKM. The CDR3 consists of 15 residues.

The J gene is TRBJ2-1, the V gene TRBV5-1, with TRBD2 matching over 7 bases. This CDR3 region has 17 residues. The V segment lost 2 bases and the J segment 0 bases; nucleotides outside the gene matches: 8. CDR1 and CDR2 (germline): SGHRS, YFSETQ. The CDR3: CASSFGSLADSYNEQFF. CDR3 in DNA: TGCGCCAGCAGCTTCGGGAGTCTAGCGGACTCCTACAATGAGCAGTTCTTC.

The gene calls are TRBV6-1 and TRBJ1-3; TRBD1 agrees at 8 bases. The CDR3 sequence is 16 residues long. Germline CDR1 and CDR2: MNHNS and SASEGT. V shed 4 bases, J shed 0 bases, and the junction held 5 bases outside the gene matches. CDR3 DNA sequence: TGTGCCAGCAGTGGCCAGGACAGGGTCTCTGGAAACACCATATATTTT. Amino acids: CASSGQDRVSGNTIYF.

Of note for this clone: Other DNA sequences in the same sample also yield this CDR3. The chain employs TRBV6-6 and TRBJ2-1, with D perhaps TRBD1 (6 bases). The CDR3 extends over 13 amino acids. V was clipped by 6 bases and J by 4 bases, with 10 bases between them. Germline V lookup: CDR1 MNHNY, CDR2 SVGAGI (reference sequence). The CDR3 spells CASSQTGYNEQFF. The CDR3 DNA is TGTGCCAGCAGCCAAACAGGGTACAATGAGCAGTTCTTC.

This chain connects TRBV30 to TRBJ2-5; possibly TRBD2 for D (5 bases). The end of the DNA fits TRBJ2-7 better, so the J call may be wrong. The CDR3 is made up of 12 amino acids. Germline CDR1 and CDR2: GTSNPN and SVGIG (reference sequence). CDR3 DNA: TGTGCCTGGAGTGAACGGGGATACGAGCAGTACTTC. Residues: CAWSERGYEQYF.

There are a few counts of this clone. This chain uses TRBV19 with TRBJ1-1; possibly TRBD1 for D (6 bases). From germline, CDR1 is LNHDA and CDR2 SQIVND (reference sequence). The CDR3 has 13 residues. The ends were cut back, 5 bases at V and 6 bases at J, with 13 bases in the middle. CDR3 loop: CASSPQGFPEAFF. The CDR3 DNA follows: TGTGCCAGTAGTCCACAGGGTTTTCCTGAAGCTTTCTTT.

This clone has more than one count but fewer than ten. The chain combines TRBV29-1 with TRBJ1-1; D remains ambiguous. This CDR3 has 11 residues. V gave up 7 bases and J gave up 5 bases, with 11 bases separating them. CDR1 is SQVTM and CDR2 is ANQGSEA in the germline V gene. The CDR3 loop reads CSGVLETEAFF. The CDR3 DNA reads as TGCAGCGGTGTCTTGGAGACTGAAGCTTTCTTT.

This chain joins TRBV5-1 and TRBJ1-1, with TRBD1 matching 8 bases. Germline loops: CDR1 SGHRS, CDR2 YFSETQ. With V trimmed by 4 bases and J by 4 bases, 6 bases remained unmatched. The CDR3 is 14 residues long. The CDR3 nucleotides read TGCGCCAGCAGCCTGGGACAGGTTTTCACTGAAGCTTTCTTT. Protein product: CASSLGQVFTEAFF.